This entry features one TCR beta chain sequence. The antigen this receptor binds is unknown. Per-base quality was not reported, and no clone a single base away is much larger than it. Interpreted using the paper, the time point label stands for: baseline before first vaccination. The vaccinee samples were drawn from two UK trials, COV001 and COV002, one of which was a single-blind randomized controlled phase 2/3 trial testing AZD1222 (ChAdOx1 nCoV-19) in healthy adults. Trial participant PBMC samples were collected at day 0 and day 28 after the second dose for TCRbeta chain sequencing. The record originates from a study of T cell responses to AZD1222 COVID-19 vaccine (dated by TCRdb to about 2021). Context from the whole study: Because spike-specific TCR depth and breadth did not differ between the two schedules, AZD1222 recipients who got a second dose at roughly 4 weeks were pooled with those who got a second dose at roughly 12 weeks. TCR sequencing covered some 250 trial participants: 200 to 220 given two doses of AZD1222 and about 26 given two doses of MenACWY control vaccine. Trial participants were enrolled by age into 18-55, 56-69 and 70-plus year subgroups, with approximately 150, 30 and 60 TCR-sequenced participants respectively.

The CDR3 regions of human TCRbeta chains were analyzed by immunosequencing. The original pipeline was this. TCRs in the repertoires were matched against a reference library of SARS-CoV-2-specific TCRs that had been generated with the MIRA antigen-specificity platform. Breadth was defined as the fraction of unique TCRs that were SARS-CoV-2-associated. Depth was defined as the fraction of total T cells that were SARS-CoV-2-associated. Each spike-specific TCR was assigned to its reactive spike region and to a CD4 or CD8 class using the MIRA data. Log10-transformed breadth and depth values were compared by one-way ANOVA with Sidak's multiple comparisons tests. Drawn from immuneACCESS, this table holds only the in-frame rearrangements with V and J called that TCRdb kept. Clones are partly lost; checked studies trace under half to an unresolved V gene and leave the rest unexplained. V and J calls and clone size come straight from that table; D and trimming were deduced from the DNA. Present in this sample are some 120,000 clones, around 86% of which were seen just once. The ten largest clonotypes hold about 1.2% of the sample.

The CDR3 runs 15 residues from the cysteine to the phenylalanine. Only CDR3 DNA is held: 45 bases, read in frame from base 1. For CDR1 and CDR2, the germline V gene (reference sequence) lists LGHDT and YNNKEL. V is pared back by 1 base and J by 6 bases, with 16 bases lying between the germline termini. What the authors observed across the whole study: Most participants were white British and females outnumbered males, and the authors suggested that clonal diversity may have been underestimated. After two AZD1222 doses, both the breadth and the depth of spike-specific TCRs were significantly higher than at day 0 and than in MenACWY recipients. In the small 56-69-year group, the increase in depth fell short of significance, most likely because of low power. Because no day 14 peak-response samples were available, repertoires were characterized only after the peak T cell response. Reportedly, almost half of the unique spike-specific TCRs recognized epitopes lying outside the regions that are mutated in the B.1.351 and B.1.1.7 variants. Only five or six AZD1222 recipients were SARS-CoV-2 seropositive at baseline, limiting conclusions about previously exposed vaccinees. Vaccine-associated CD4 TCRs spanned the whole spike protein, with dominant responses in regions 160-218 and 743-854.

The clonotype comes from an adult in good health. Sequencing was performed on peripheral blood, taken on day 0 of AZD1222 vaccination. Here the chain combines TRBV3-1 (or the pseudogene TRBV3-2) and TRBJ2-7, with a weak D call of TRBD1 (6 bases match). The CDR3 reads as follows: CASSQGGQGMSEQYF. The DNA reads TGTGCCAGCAGCCAAGGAGGGCAGGGGATGAGCGAGCAGTACTTC.